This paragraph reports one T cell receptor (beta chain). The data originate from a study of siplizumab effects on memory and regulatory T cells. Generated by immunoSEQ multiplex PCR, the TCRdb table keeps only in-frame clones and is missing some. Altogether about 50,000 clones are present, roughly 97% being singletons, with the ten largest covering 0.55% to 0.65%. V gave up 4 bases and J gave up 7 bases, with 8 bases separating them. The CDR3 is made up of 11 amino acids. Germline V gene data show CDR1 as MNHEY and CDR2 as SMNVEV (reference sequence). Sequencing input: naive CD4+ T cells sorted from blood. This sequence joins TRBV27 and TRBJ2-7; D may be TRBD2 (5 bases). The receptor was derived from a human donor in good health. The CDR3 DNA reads TGTGCCAGCAGTTCAACGGGGGAGCAGTACTTC. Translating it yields CASSSTGEQYF.